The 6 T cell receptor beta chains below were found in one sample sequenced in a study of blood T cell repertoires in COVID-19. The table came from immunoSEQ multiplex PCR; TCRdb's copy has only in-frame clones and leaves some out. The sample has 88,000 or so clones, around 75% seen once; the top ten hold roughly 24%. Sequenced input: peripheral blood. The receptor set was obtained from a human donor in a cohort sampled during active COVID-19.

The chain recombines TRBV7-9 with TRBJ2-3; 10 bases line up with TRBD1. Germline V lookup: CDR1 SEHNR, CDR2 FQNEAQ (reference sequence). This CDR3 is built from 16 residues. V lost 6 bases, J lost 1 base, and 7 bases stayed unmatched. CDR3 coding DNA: TGTGCCAGCAGTCCCGACAGGGGGCCGGGCACAGATACGCAGTATTTT. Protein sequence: CASSPDRGPGTDTQYF.

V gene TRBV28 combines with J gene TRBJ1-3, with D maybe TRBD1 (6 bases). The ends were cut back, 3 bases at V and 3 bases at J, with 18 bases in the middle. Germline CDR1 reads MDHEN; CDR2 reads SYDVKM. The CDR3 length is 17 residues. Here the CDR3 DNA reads TGTGCCAGCAGTTTCCCTGGTTCGGGGGGCAATGGAAACACCATATATTTT. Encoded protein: CASSFPGSGGNGNTIYF.

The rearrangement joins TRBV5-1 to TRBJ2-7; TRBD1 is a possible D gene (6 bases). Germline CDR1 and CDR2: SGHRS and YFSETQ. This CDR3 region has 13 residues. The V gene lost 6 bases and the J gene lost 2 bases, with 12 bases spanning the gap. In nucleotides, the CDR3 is TGCGCCAGCAATCCCGGACAGACCTACGAGCAGTACTTC. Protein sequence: CASNPGQTYEQYF.

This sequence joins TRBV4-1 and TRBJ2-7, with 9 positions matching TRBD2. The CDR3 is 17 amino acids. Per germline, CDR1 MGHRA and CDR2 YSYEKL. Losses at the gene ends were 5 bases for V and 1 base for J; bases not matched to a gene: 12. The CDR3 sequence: CASSFPPDSGGSYEQYF. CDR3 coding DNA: TGCGCCAGCAGCTTCCCACCGGATAGCGGGGGATCCTACGAGCAGTACTTC.

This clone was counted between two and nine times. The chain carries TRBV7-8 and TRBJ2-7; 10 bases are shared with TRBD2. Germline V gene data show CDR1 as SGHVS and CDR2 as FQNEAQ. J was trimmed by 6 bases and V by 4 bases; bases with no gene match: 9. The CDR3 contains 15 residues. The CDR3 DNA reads TGTGCCAGCAGCTGGGATGTAGCTAGCGGGAGCGAGCAGTACTTC. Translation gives CASSWDVASGSEQYF.

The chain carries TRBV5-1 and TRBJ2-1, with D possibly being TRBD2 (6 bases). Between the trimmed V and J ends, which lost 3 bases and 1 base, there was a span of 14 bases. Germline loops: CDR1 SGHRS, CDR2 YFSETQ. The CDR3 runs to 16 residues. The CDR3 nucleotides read TGCGCCAGCAGCTCGAGGAAAGGGAGGTCCTACAATGAGCAGTTCTTC. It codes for CASSSRKGRSYNEQFF.